These 4 T cell receptor beta chains originate from one sample sequenced in a study of T cell responses to AZD1222 COVID-19 vaccine. Method: immunoSEQ multiplex PCR; TCRdb's copy keeps in-frame clones and lacks some. The sample lists roughly 180,000 clones, approximately 93% seen once, with approximately 1.7% in the top ten. Sequenced here: peripheral blood, sampled 28 days after the second AZD1222 dose. Receptors originate from an adult who received the AZD1222 COVID-19 vaccine.

The V and J genes are TRBV13 and TRBJ1-1; no reliable D call. CDR1 and CDR2 from the germline V gene are PRHDT and FYEKMQ (reference sequence). Trimming removed 6 bases from V and 0 bases from J, with 8 bases in between. The CDR3 is 13 amino acids. CDR3 DNA sequence: TGTGCCAGCAGGCTAGCGGTGAACACTGAAGCTTTCTTT. Translation: CASRLAVNTEAFF.

The CDR3 here is CASSFTGTGMRGGTDTQYF. CDR3 nucleotide sequence: TGCGCCAGCAGCTTCACCGGGACAGGGATGCGAGGGGGCACAGATACGCAGTATTTT. V gene TRBV5-1 combines with J gene TRBJ2-3; 9 bases align to TRBD1. CDR1 is SGHRS, CDR2 YFSETQ, per germline. The CDR3 totals 19 residues. The V gene end was trimmed by 2 bases and the J gene end by 1 base; junction bases not matched to a gene: 14.

The rearrangement uses TRBV12-2 and TRBJ2-2; whether TRBD1, the table's D call, matches the DNA was not checked. TRBV12-2 is a listed pseudogene. This CDR3 has 17 residues. The CDR3 coding sequence is TGTGCAAGTCGCTTAGCGGTGGTCAGGGCGAACACCGGGGAGCTGTTTTTT. This gives the protein CASRLAVVRANTGELFF.

This rearrangement joins TRBV4-1 to TRBJ1-3; 8 bases agree with TRBD1. The trim removed 3 bases at V and 4 bases at J, leaving 5 bases unmatched. The V gene's germline CDR1 is MGHRA and CDR2 YSYEKL. This CDR3 region has 15 residues. Written as DNA, the CDR3 is TGCGCCAGCAGCCAGACGACAGGGGTCGGAAACACCATATATTTT. It translates to CASSQTTGVGNTIYF.